This is a list of T cell receptor beta chains from one sample in a study of regulatory T cells in long-lasting Graves disease. TCRdb re-called the multiplex PCR reads with MiXCR, one entry per CDR3 protein. Altogether some 490,000 distinct CDR3 sequences are present, 9.5% to 15% being singletons, with the ten largest covering about 8.3%. The same sample was also used in a study of T cells in Graves' hyperthyroidism and ophthalmopathy.

The sample here was peripheral blood mononuclear cells (PBMCs), taken at new diagnosis, from a patient treated with antithyroid drugs. These receptors came from a woman in her twenties or thirties with Graves disease. Both conserved end residues are part of each CDR3. The order of the fields is D gene, J gene, V gene, clone size, CDR3 protein, CDR3 DNA. A D gene is named only where the DNA matches it firmly. Size is omitted from some rows. Given values are once, few, many or a class for expanded clones.

D: .
J: TRBJ2-1
V: TRBV2
size: many
CDR3: CASSSGPAGEQFF
DNA: TGTGCCAGCAGTTCGGGACCTGCGGGAGAGCAGTTCTTC

D: TRBD2
J: TRBJ2-7
V: TRBV6-1
size: many
CDR3: CASRVTSGTTYEQYF
DNA: TGTGCCAGCAGGGTTACTAGCGGGACTACCTACGAGCAGTACTTC

D: TRBD1
J: TRBJ2-2
V: TRBV24-1
size: many
CDR3: CATSRGQGTTGELFF
DNA: TGTGCCACCAGTCGGGGACAGGGGACGACCGGGGAGCTGTTTTTT

D: .
J: TRBJ1-1
V: TRBV27
size: many
CDR3: CASSLSPGTEAFF
DNA: TGTGCCAGCAGTTTATCTCCGGGCACTGAAGCTTTCTTT

D: TRBD1
J: TRBJ1-6
V: TRBV30
size: many
CDR3: CAWKDRGLFNSPLHF
DNA: TGTGCCTGGAAGGACAGGGGACTCTTTAATTCACCCCTCCACTTT

D: TRBD1
J: TRBJ2-3
V: TRBV9
size: few
CDR3: CASSVATGWGTDTQYF
DNA: TGTGCCAGCAGCGTAGCGACAGGGTGGGGTACAGATACGCAGTATTTT

D: TRBD1
J: TRBJ1-6
V: TRBV3-1
size: .
CDR3: CASSQDGQGAVSYNSPLHF
DNA: TGTGCCAGCAGCCAAGATGGACAGGGGGCGGTTTCCTATAATTCACCCCTCCACTTT

D: .
J: TRBJ2-1
V: TRBV24-1
size: .
CDR3: CATSDLADSYNEQFF
DNA: TGTGCCACCAGTGATTTAGCGGACTCCTACAATGAGCAGTTCTTC

D: TRBD2
J: TRBJ2-7
V: TRBV7-2
size: few
CDR3: CTSSLGGTSGNDEQYF
DNA: TGTACCAGCAGCTTGGGGGGGACTAGCGGGAACGACGAGCAGTACTTC

D: TRBD1
J: TRBJ2-6
V: TRBV12-3/TRBV12-4
size: many
CDR3: CASSLTLGQGDLPSGANVLTF
DNA: TGTGCCAGCAGTTTAACCTTAGGACAGGGGGATCTTCCCTCTGGGGCCAACGTCCTGACTTTC

D: TRBD1
J: TRBJ2-1
V: TRBV20-1
size: .
CDR3: CSARDRGSYNEQFF
DNA: TGCAGTGCTAGGGACAGGGGCTCCTACAATGAGCAGTTCTTC

D: .
J: TRBJ2-1
V: TRBV2
size: many
CDR3: CASSVGFSSYNEQFF
DNA: TGTGCCAGCAGTGTCGGCTTTAGCTCCTACAATGAGCAGTTCTTC

D: TRBD2
J: TRBJ2-2
V: TRBV6-1
size: .
CDR3: CASSRTQFTSGRGGGELFF
DNA: TGTGCCAGCAGCCGAACGCAGTTTACTAGCGGGAGAGGTGGCGGGGAGCTGTTTTTT

D: .
J: TRBJ2-2
V: TRBV10-2
size: many
CDR3: CASTASSGELFF
DNA: TGCGCCAGCACGGCGAGTTCCGGGGAGCTGTTTTTT

D: TRBD1
J: TRBJ1-1
V: TRBV20-1
size: .
CDR3: CSAQGGTGDEDTEAFF
DNA: TGCAGTGCCCAAGGGGGGACAGGGGATGAGGACACTGAAGCTTTCTTT

D: .
J: TRBJ2-3
V: TRBV5-8
size: .
CDR3: CASSFPGVDTDTQYF
DNA: TGTGCCAGCAGCTTTCCTGGGGTCGACACAGATACGCAGTATTTT

D: TRBD2
J: TRBJ2-7
V: TRBV5-6
size: many
CDR3: CASSRLAGSYEQYF
DNA: TGTGCCAGCAGCCGACTAGCGGGGTCCTACGAGCAGTACTTC

D: TRBD1
J: TRBJ2-2
V: TRBV7-9
size: few
CDR3: CASRKGQGGTGELFF
DNA: TGTGCCAGCAGGAAGGGACAGGGTGGGACCGGGGAGCTGTTTTTT

D: .
J: TRBJ2-1
V: TRBV27
size: many
CDR3: CASSFVVVPKYNEQFF
DNA: TGTGCCAGCAGTTTCGTAGTAGTCCCCAAGTACAATGAGCAGTTCTTC

D: TRBD1
J: TRBJ2-3
V: TRBV7-8
size: many
CDR3: CASSWNRGFTDTQYF
DNA: TGTGCCAGCAGCTGGAACAGGGGTTTCACAGATACGCAGTATTTT

D: .
J: TRBJ2-2
V: TRBV11-2
size: many
CDR3: CASSLTRAQTGELFF
DNA: TGTGCCAGCAGCCTTACGCGGGCTCAAACCGGGGAGCTGTTTTTT

D: .
J: TRBJ1-5
V: TRBV6-2/TRBV6-3
size: many
CDR3: CASSYNFGGPGSNQPQHF
DNA: TGTGCCAGCAGTTACAATTTCGGGGGGCCAGGGAGCAATCAGCCCCAGCATTTT

D: TRBD2
J: TRBJ2-7
V: TRBV7-9
size: many
CDR3: CASTGTSGTEQYF
DNA: TGTGCCAGCACCGGGACTAGCGGGACCGAGCAGTACTTC

D: .
J: TRBJ1-2
V: TRBV25-1
size: many
CDR3: CASSKGVNYGYTF
DNA: TGTGCCAGCAGTAAAGGGGTTAACTATGGCTACACCTTC

D: TRBD2
J: TRBJ2-3
V: TRBV28
size: many
CDR3: CASTTRELAGRPFGADTQYF
DNA: TGTGCCAGCACGACTCGAGAACTAGCGGGAAGGCCGTTCGGTGCAGATACGCAGTATTTT

D: .
J: TRBJ2-7
V: TRBV20-1
size: many
CDR3: CSASSGPSVRETYEQYF
DNA: TGCAGTGCTAGTAGCGGCCCGAGCGTCAGGGAGACCTACGAGCAGTACTTC

D: .
J: TRBJ2-5
V: TRBV4-3
size: few
CDR3: CASSQAGAGGETQYF
DNA: TGCGCCAGCAGCCAAGCGGGGGCAGGTGGGGAGACCCAGTACTTC

D: .
J: TRBJ2-3
V: TRBV20-1
size: few
CDR3: CSARVGGATDTQYF
DNA: TGCAGTGCTAGAGTCGGGGGAGCTACAGATACGCAGTATTTT

D: .
J: TRBJ2-1
V: TRBV29-1
size: few
CDR3: CSVEGQDRGTDEQLF
DNA: TGCAGCGTTGAGGGACAAGACCGGGGTACGGATGAGCAGCTCTTC

D: .
J: TRBJ1-1
V: TRBV5-1
size: many
CDR3: CASSLQEGFHEAFF
DNA: TGCGCCAGCAGCTTGCAGGAGGGCTTTCATGAAGCTTTCTTT

D: TRBD1
J: TRBJ1-1
V: TRBV18
size: few
CDR3: CASSLGPGQGGTEAFF
DNA: TGTGCCAGCTCACTTGGACCGGGACAGGGCGGCACTGAAGCTTTCTTT

D: TRBD1
J: TRBJ1-4
V: TRBV5-4
size: .
CDR3: CASSSLKGQGSNEKLFF
DNA: TGTGCCAGCAGCTCGTTAAAGGGACAGGGCTCTAATGAAAAACTGTTTTTT

D: TRBD1
J: TRBJ1-1
V: TRBV12-3/TRBV12-4
size: many
CDR3: CASSFLAGGAEAFF
DNA: TGTGCCAGCAGTTTCCTAGCAGGGGGGGCTGAAGCTTTCTTT

D: .
J: TRBJ1-5
V: TRBV28
size: many
CDR3: CASSFPDQPQHF
DNA: TGTGCCAGCAGTTTTCCGGATCAGCCCCAGCATTTT

D: .
J: TRBJ2-2
V: TRBV5-4
size: many
CDR3: CASSVGGAGRLFF
DNA: TGTGCCAGCAGCGTGGGTGGGGCAGGGCGACTGTTTTTT

D: TRBD1
J: TRBJ1-1
V: TRBV6-1
size: .
CDR3: CASSKGLQGATEAFF
DNA: TGTGCCAGCAGTAAAGGACTACAGGGGGCAACTGAAGCTTTCTTT

D: .
J: TRBJ2-3
V: TRBV7-8
size: .
CDR3: CASSFSGTPSTDTQYF
DNA: TGTGCCAGCAGCTTTTCCGGGACACCTAGCACAGATACGCAGTATTTT

D: TRBD1
J: TRBJ2-2
V: TRBV20-1
size: .
CDR3: CSASSLGQGAAGELFF
DNA: TGCAGTGCTTCGTCGTTGGGACAGGGGGCGGCCGGGGAGCTGTTTTTT

D: .
J: TRBJ2-7
V: TRBV6-1
size: many
CDR3: CASSEKGLWQWAHEQYF
DNA: TGTGCCAGCAGTGAAAAGGGACTGTGGCAGTGGGCCCACGAGCAGTACTTC

D: TRBD2
J: TRBJ2-7
V: TRBV9
size: many
CDR3: CASSAGSGNYEQYF
DNA: TGTGCCAGCAGCGCCGGTAGCGGGAACTACGAGCAGTACTTC

D: .
J: TRBJ2-4
V: TRBV30
size: few
CDR3: CAWRSGAKNIQYF
DNA: TGTGCCTGGAGGTCAGGGGCCAAAAACATTCAGTACTTC

D: TRBD2
J: TRBJ2-3
V: TRBV12-3/TRBV12-4
size: .
CDR3: CANSRGLAGGTDTQYF
DNA: TGTGCCAACAGCCGGGGACTAGCGGGAGGTACAGATACGCAGTATTTT

D: TRBD2
J: TRBJ2-7
V: TRBV20-1
size: many
CDR3: CSANQAGGPRSYEQYF
DNA: TGCAGTGCTAACCAAGCGGGAGGGCCGCGATCGTACGAGCAGTACTTC

D: .
J: TRBJ1-2
V: TRBV5-4
size: few
CDR3: CASSPQVLSNYGYTF
DNA: TGTGCCAGCTCCCCACAAGTGCTTTCCAACTATGGCTACACCTTC

D: TRBD2
J: TRBJ2-1
V: TRBV27
size: many
CDR3: CASRGLDYNEQFF
DNA: TGTGCCAGCAGGGGACTAGACTACAATGAGCAGTTCTTC